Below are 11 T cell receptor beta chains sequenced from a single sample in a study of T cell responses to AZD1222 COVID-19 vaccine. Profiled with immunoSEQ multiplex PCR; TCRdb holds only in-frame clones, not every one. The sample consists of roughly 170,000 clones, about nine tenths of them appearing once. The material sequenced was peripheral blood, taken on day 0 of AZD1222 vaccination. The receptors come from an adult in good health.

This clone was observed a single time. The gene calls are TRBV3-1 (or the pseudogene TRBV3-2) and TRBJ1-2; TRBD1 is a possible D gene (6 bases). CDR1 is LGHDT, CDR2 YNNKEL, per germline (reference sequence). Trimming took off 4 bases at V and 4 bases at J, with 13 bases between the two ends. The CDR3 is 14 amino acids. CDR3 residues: CASSPYTDSYGYTF. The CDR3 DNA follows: TGTGCCAGCAGCCCATACACGGACAGCTATGGCTACACCTTC.

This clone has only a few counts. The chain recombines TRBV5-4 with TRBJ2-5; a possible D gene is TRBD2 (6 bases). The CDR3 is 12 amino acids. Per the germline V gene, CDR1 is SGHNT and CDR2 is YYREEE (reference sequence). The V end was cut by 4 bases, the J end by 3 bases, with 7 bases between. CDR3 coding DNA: TGTGCCAGCAGCGGCGGGGAAGAGACCCAGTACTTC. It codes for CASSGGEETQYF.

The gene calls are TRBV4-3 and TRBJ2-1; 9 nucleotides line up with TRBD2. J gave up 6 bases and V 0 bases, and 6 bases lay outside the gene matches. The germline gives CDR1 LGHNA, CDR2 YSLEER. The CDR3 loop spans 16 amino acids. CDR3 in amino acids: CASSQEARGGPNEQFF. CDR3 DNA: TGCGCCAGCAGCCAAGAGGCGCGGGGGGGCCCCAATGAGCAGTTCTTC.

The CDR3 nucleotides read TGCGCCAGCAGCCAAGAAGACAGAAGCACAGATACGCAGTATTTT. As protein: CASSQEDRSTDTQYF. The V gene is TRBV4-1, the J gene TRBJ2-3; tentative D call: TRBD1 (5 bases). CDR3 size: 15 residues. Germline CDR1 reads MGHRA; CDR2 reads YSYEKL. The V end was cut by 0 bases, the J end by 0 bases, with 7 bases between.

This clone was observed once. CDR3 region: CASSHRPGGKQETQYF. In DNA form, the CDR3 reads TGTGCCAGCAGCCATAGACCAGGGGGGAAGCAAGAGACCCAGTACTTC. The V gene is TRBV3-1 (or the pseudogene TRBV3-2), the J gene TRBJ2-5, with a tentative D call TRBD1 (7 bases). The CDR3 runs to 16 residues. In germline, CDR1 is LGHDT, CDR2 YNNKEL (reference sequence). Trimming took 3 bases from V and 2 from J, leaving 16 bases between them.

CDR3 sequence reads: CASGKAGADTQYF. For the CDR3, the DNA is TGTGCCAGCGGAAAAGCAGGGGCAGATACGCAGTATTTT. The gene calls are TRBV9 and TRBJ2-3; maybe TRBD1 (6 bases). V was clipped by 7 bases and J by 4 bases, with 13 bases between them. From germline, CDR1 is SGDLS and CDR2 YYNGEE. The CDR3 length is 13 residues.

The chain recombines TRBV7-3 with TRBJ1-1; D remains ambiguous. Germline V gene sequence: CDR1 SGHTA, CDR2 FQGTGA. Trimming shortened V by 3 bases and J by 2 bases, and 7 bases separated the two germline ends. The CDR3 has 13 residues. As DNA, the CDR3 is TGTGCCAGCAGCTTCACAGCTAACACTGAAGCTTTCTTT. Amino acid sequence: CASSFTANTEAFF.

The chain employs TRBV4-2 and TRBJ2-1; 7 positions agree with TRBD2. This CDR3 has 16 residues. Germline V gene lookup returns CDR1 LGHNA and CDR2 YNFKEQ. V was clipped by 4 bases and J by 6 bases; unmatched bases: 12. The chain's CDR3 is CASSLLGGDLGNEQFF. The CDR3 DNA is TGTGCCAGCAGCCTACTTGGGGGGGACCTTGGCAATGAGCAGTTCTTC.

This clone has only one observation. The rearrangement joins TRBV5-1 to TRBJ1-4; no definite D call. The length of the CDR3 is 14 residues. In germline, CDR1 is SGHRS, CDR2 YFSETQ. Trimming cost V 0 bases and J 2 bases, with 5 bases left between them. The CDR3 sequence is CASSLAGTNEKLFF. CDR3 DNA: TGCGCCAGCAGCTTGGCCGGGACTAATGAAAAACTGTTTTTT.

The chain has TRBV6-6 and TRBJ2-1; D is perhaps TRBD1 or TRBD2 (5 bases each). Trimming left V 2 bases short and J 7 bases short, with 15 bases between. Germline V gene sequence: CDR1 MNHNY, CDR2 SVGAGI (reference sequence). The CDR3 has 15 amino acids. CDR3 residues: CASSYAWDGANEQFF. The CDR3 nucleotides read TGTGCCAGCAGTTACGCTTGGGACGGGGCTAATGAGCAGTTCTTC.

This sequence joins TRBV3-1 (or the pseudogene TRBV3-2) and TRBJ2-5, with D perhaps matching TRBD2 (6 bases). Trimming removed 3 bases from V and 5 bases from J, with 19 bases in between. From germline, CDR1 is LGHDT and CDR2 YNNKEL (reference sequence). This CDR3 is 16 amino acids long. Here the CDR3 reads CASSQWGVAGKETQYF. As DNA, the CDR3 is TGTGCCAGCAGCCAGTGGGGGGTGGCAGGGAAGGAGACCCAGTACTTC.